This T cell receptor beta chain derives from a study of blood T cell repertoires in COVID-19 (dated by TCRdb to about 2020). Describing the broader study: Samples covering the acute and convalescent phases of COVID-19 were provided by collaborators in the United States, Italy and Spain. The material from the prospective study consisted of cDNA or gDNA derived from T cells, B-cell-depleted T cells, or PBMCs. The dataset comprised deeply sampled blood TCRbeta repertoires from subjects exposed to, actively infected with, or recovered from COVID-19. The repertoires were released in a freely available public database intended as a resource for research on the immune response to SARS-CoV-2. Samples came from the ongoing ImmuneRACE study (first 160 participants) plus 1,254 subjects from 6 global collaborators. Nearly every sample came with metadata listing a de-identified subject ID, COVID-19 status, age in years and sex. Where available, HLA class I and class II types were obtained from metadata supplied by the sample provider rather than from assay-based typing.

Whole blood was collected in K2EDTA tubes by collaborating institutions according to the institutions' own protocols. Collaborator samples were shipped for TCRbeta analysis as frozen whole blood, isolated PBMCs, or DNA extracted from either sample type. The immunoSEQ Assay, a bias-controlled multiplex PCR, was used to amplify TCRbeta CDR3 regions from genomic DNA. Under the source paper's analysis protocol: Nucleated cell counts per sample were estimated from amplification of reference gene primers within the assay. To quantify the absolute abundance of each unique TCRbeta CDR3 rearrangement, sequence reads were collapsed and filtered. For each sample, productive Simpson clonality was calculated as the square root of Simpson's diversity index over productive rearrangements. TCRdb re-hosts the immuneACCESS table, in-frame sequences only. Its copies lack some clones; in the studies checked, an unresolved V gene accounts for under half of them, and the cause for the rest is not known. V and J calls and clone size are given by that table; D and trimming were obtained from the DNA. A total of about 180,000 clones appear in this sample, approximately 91% of them only once. Jointly, the top ten make up nearly 0.55% of the sample.

The full study reports these points: How much clinical and demographic metadata was included differed by source and by participant, and the metadata was provided uncurated.

V loses 5 bases at its end and J loses 3 bases; junction bases beyond the gene matches: 7. CDR1 and CDR2, looked up from the germline V gene, are MDHEN and SYDVKM. The CDR3 numbers 16 residues from cysteine through phenylalanine. Only the CDR3 DNA is retained, 48 bases long and in frame from the first base. In the case of this clone: Its antigen is not yet known. Per-base qualities were not stored, and no clone one base away is much larger.

Sequencing used peripheral blood. The source is a man aged 50 or older with acute or convalescent COVID-19. The chain joins TRBV28 to TRBJ2-2; 9 bases in the junction line up with TRBD1. CDR3 region: CASSGTGGADTGELFF. At the DNA level, the sequence is TGTGCCAGCAGTGGTACAGGGGGCGCGGACACCGGGGAGCTGTTTTTT.